The source of this T cell receptor beta chain is a study of OX40 agonist ivuxolimab in advanced cancers. Turning to the study itself: Ivuxolimab, an agonistic anti-OX40 (CD134) antibody, was given to patients. Among those treated, three patients had partial responses, one with hepatocellular carcinoma and two with cutaneous melanoma. General observations from the study: Dosing at 0.1 to 3.0 mg/kg was accompanied by clonal expansion of CD4+ and CD8+ blood T cells by week 6.

The V gene's germline CDR1 is MNHNY and CDR2 SVGAGI (reference sequence). CDR3 length: 14 amino acids. The ends were cut back, 6 bases at V and 2 bases at J, with 11 bases in the middle. The method was immunoSEQ multiplex PCR; TCRdb's version includes in-frame clones alone and lacks a portion of them. The sample lists about 110,000 clones; approximately 90% were seen once. Autoimmune disease history or systemic immunosuppression excluded patients. On this clone itself: The antigen remains undetermined.

The chain is built from TRBV6-6 and TRBJ1-5; possibly TRBD1 for D (5 bases). Sequenced here: CD4+ or CD8+ T cells sorted from blood, sampled in a trial of the OX40 agonist ivuxolimab. This receptor was taken from an adult with an advanced solid tumor such as melanoma, head and neck, liver or kidney cancer. The CDR3 spells CASSRGQGNQPQHF. As DNA, the CDR3 is TGTGCCAGCAGCCGCGGACAAGGCAATCAGCCCCAGCATTTT.